This passage covers 19 T cell receptor beta chains from one sample sequenced in a study of beta chain features in type 1 diabetes. The authors reverse transcribed all of the isolated RNA, so sequencing captured expressed TCRB transcripts. TCRdb's copy holds only in-frame clones and misses some; the assay was immunoSEQ multiplex PCR. Of 150,000 to 200,000 clones listed, roughly 9.1% were seen once; the top ten hold under 2.5%. Specimen: central memory CD4+ T cells from blood. Receptors originate from a woman aged 18-29 years in good health.

This clone was recorded a few times. The rearrangement joins TRBV5-6 to TRBJ1-2; D is unresolved. Deletions cut 2 bases from V and 8 bases from J, with 16 bases between. Germline V lookup: CDR1 SGHDT, CDR2 YYEEEE. This CDR3 is 14 amino acids long. The CDR3 coding sequence is TGTGCCAGCAGCTTCGAAGTTTCGGTTAACGGCTACACCTTC. Translated: CASSFEVSVNGYTF.

The chain has TRBV5-1 and TRBJ2-2, with D perhaps matching TRBD1 (5 bases). V dropped 0 bases and J dropped 7 bases, with 10 bases sitting between them. Germline assignment: CDR1 SGHRS and CDR2 YFSETQ. This CDR3 is 14 amino acids long. The CDR3 DNA reads as TGCGCCAGCAGCTTGGGGCAGGGCTACGGGGAGCTGTTTTTT. Translation gives CASSLGQGYGELFF.

This chain uses TRBV6-6 with TRBJ2-3; perhaps TRBD1 as D (6 bases). CDR1 and CDR2 (germline): MNHNY, SVGAGI (reference sequence). The CDR3 length is 15 residues. Trimming took 6 bases from V and 2 from J, leaving 15 bases between them. CDR3 nucleotide sequence: TGTGCCAGCAGCCTGGACAGCTCGCCCACAGATACGCAGTATTTT. This codes for CASSLDSSPTDTQYF.

V is TRBV10-3 and J is TRBJ1-2; perhaps TRBD1 as D (5 bases). V shed 6 bases and J shed 7 bases, with 15 bases lying between them. Germline V gene data show CDR1 as ENHRY and CDR2 as SYGVKD. The CDR3 spans 13 residues. In DNA form, the CDR3 reads TGTGCCATCAGACGGACAACGGAAAGTGGCTACACCTTC. Protein: CAIRRTTESGYTF.

J is TRBJ2-1 and V is TRBV9; TRBD1 agrees at 9 bases. The length of the CDR3 is 14 residues. Germline trimming cut 4 bases from V and 7 bases from J; bases unmatched to any gene: 6. The germline CDR1 and CDR2 sequences are SGDLS and YYNGEE. The CDR3 here is CASSKGTGMNEQFF. In nucleotides, the CDR3 is TGTGCCAGCAGCAAAGGGACAGGGATGAATGAGCAGTTCTTC.

The sample holds a few counts of this clone. The V call is TRBV19, the J call TRBJ2-1; a weak D match, TRBD2 (6 bases). The V end was cut by 4 bases, the J end by 7 bases, with 11 bases between. This CDR3 region has 13 residues. Germline V gene data show CDR1 as LNHDA and CDR2 as SQIVND (reference sequence). The CDR3 protein is CASSTGLTNEQFF. The CDR3 DNA reads as TGTGCCAGTAGTACGGGACTGACTAATGAGCAGTTCTTC.

This clone was counted a few times. This rearrangement joins TRBV25-1 to TRBJ2-5; TRBD1 aligns across 7 bases. This CDR3 has 11 amino acids. The germline V gene encodes CDR1 MGHDK and CDR2 SYGVNS. After removal of 10 bases from V and 3 bases from J, the junction contained 2 bases not matched to a gene. The CDR3 loop reads CATDREETQYF. DNA for the CDR3: TGTGCCACTGACAGGGAAGAGACCCAGTACTTC.

This clone was seen only a few times. The chain uses TRBV6-1 and TRBJ2-1; 9 bases line up with TRBD1. CDR1 is MNHNS and CDR2 is SASEGT in the germline V gene. With 7 bases clipped from V and 5 bases from J, the junction kept 3 bases outside the gene matches. This CDR3 spans 13 amino acids. CDR3 DNA: TGTGCCAGCACCCGGGACAGGGACAATGAGCAGTTCTTC. Encoded protein: CASTRDRDNEQFF.

Comment on this clone: Compared with germline, one end of the junction differs, possibly owing to a read error. The CDR3 coding sequence is TGTGCTAGCAGCCCTCTACTAAGCACAGATACGCAGTATTTT. This gives the protein CASSPLLSTDTQYF. The chain is built from TRBV7-7 and TRBJ2-3; D is unclear. The CDR3 spans 14 residues. Germline loops: CDR1 SSHAT, CDR2 FNYEAQ (reference sequence). Filled out from reference TRBV7-7 and TRBJ2-3, the complete variable domain reads GAGVSQSPRYKVTKRGQDVTLRCDPISSHATLYWYQQALGQGPEFLTYFNYEAQPDKSGLPSDRFSAERPEGSISTLTIQRTEQRDSAMYRCASSPLLSTDTQYFGPGTRLTVL.

This clone occurred a few times. The V call is TRBV7-3, the J call TRBJ2-2; TRBD2 agrees at 10 bases. Per the germline V gene, CDR1 is SGHTA and CDR2 is FQGTGA. CDR3 length: 15 amino acids. V was clipped by 5 bases and J by 3 bases; unmatched bases: 3. The CDR3 sequence is CASSNGLADTGELFF. As DNA, the CDR3 is TGTGCCAGCAGCAACGGACTAGCGGACACCGGGGAGCTGTTTTTT.

This clone has only a few counts. The chain employs TRBV10-3 and TRBJ2-4; tentative D call: TRBD1 (5 bases). Germline CDR1 and CDR2: ENHRY and SYGVKD. The germline V and J ends were trimmed by 0 bases and 4 bases, with 19 bases remaining between them. The CDR3 has 18 amino acids. The CDR3 protein is CAISESAQVEGVKNIQYF. The CDR3 bases are TGTGCCATCAGTGAGTCCGCTCAGGTGGAAGGGGTGAAAAACATTCAGTACTTC.

The V and J genes are TRBV30 and TRBJ2-1; 11 nucleotides line up with TRBD2. Germline-derived CDR1 and CDR2 are GTSNPN and SVGIG (reference sequence). The CDR3 totals 15 residues. The J segment lost 9 bases and the V segment lost 4 bases, leaving 11 bases of the junction unmatched. This CDR3 is CAWNRLAGGFGEQFF. DNA of the CDR3: TGTGCCTGGAATAGGCTAGCGGGGGGCTTCGGTGAGCAGTTCTTC.

V gene TRBV28 combines with J gene TRBJ1-2, with 12 bases lining up with TRBD1. Germline V gene lookup returns CDR1 MDHEN and CDR2 SYDVKM. The J segment lost 8 bases and the V segment lost 5 bases, leaving 9 bases of the junction unmatched. This CDR3 spans 15 amino acids. The CDR3 loop is CASSQGGQGASGYTF. The CDR3 DNA reads as TGTGCCAGCAGTCAGGGGGGACAGGGGGCTTCGGGCTACACCTTC.

This clone was seen a few times. This chain joins TRBV5-1 and TRBJ2-3; D ambiguous. Per the germline V gene, CDR1 is SGHRS and CDR2 is YFSETQ. This CDR3 comprises 12 residues. V lost 0 bases and J lost 6, with 5 bases in between. The CDR3 loop reads CASSLGRDTQYF. In nucleotides, the CDR3 is TGCGCCAGCAGCTTGGGCAGGGATACGCAGTATTTT.

The V call is TRBV13, the J call TRBJ2-7; 16 bases map to TRBD2. The junction had 19 bases not matched to a gene; V was cut back by 5 bases and J by 6 bases. Looked up from germline, CDR1 is PRHDT and CDR2 is FYEKMQ (reference sequence). The CDR3 length is 20 residues. The CDR3 protein is CASSPTGPGLAGGWKPEQYF. CDR3 DNA: TGTGCCAGCAGCCCCACAGGTCCGGGACTAGCGGGAGGGTGGAAGCCCGAGCAGTACTTC.

V is TRBV6-5 and J is TRBJ1-2; 7 positions agree with TRBD1. Germline assignment: CDR1 MNHEY and CDR2 SVGAGI. V shed 0 bases and J 5 bases; nucleotides not matched to a gene: 9. This CDR3 contains 16 residues. CDR3 sequence reads: CASSYSMVGQIYGYTF. CDR3 DNA: TGTGCCAGCAGTTACTCGATGGTGGGACAGATTTATGGCTACACCTTC.

This clone has at least ten counts. The chain carries TRBV19 and TRBJ2-5; TRBD2 matches at 7 bases. Trimming at V came to 4 bases and at J to 6 bases, leaving 11 bases not matched to a gene. Germline assignment: CDR1 LNHDA and CDR2 SQIVND (reference sequence). This CDR3 region has 15 residues. The CDR3 DNA is TGTGCCAGTAGTACCGATGGACTAGTCATGAAGACCCAGTACTTC. This sequence encodes CASSTDGLVMKTQYF.

This clone was picked up a small number of times. The rearrangement links TRBV7-8 to TRBJ2-4; D is unclear. Per germline, CDR1 SGHVS and CDR2 FQNEAQ. The ends were cut back, 5 bases at V and 0 bases at J, with 5 bases in the middle. The CDR3 is 13 residues long. CDR3 residues: CASSAAAKNIQYF. Here the CDR3 DNA reads TGTGCCAGCAGCGCGGCAGCCAAAAACATTCAGTACTTC.

The rearrangement joins TRBV2 to TRBJ1-2; no clear D. The V and J ends lost 7 bases and 8 bases respectively, with 14 bases between them. The CDR3 is 12 amino acids. Germline V gene lookup returns CDR1 SNHLY and CDR2 FYNNEI. The CDR3 sequence: CASKVESGGYTF. The CDR3 DNA reads as TGTGCCAGCAAAGTGGAGTCGGGAGGCTACACCTTC.